This section outlines one T cell receptor (beta chain) sequence together with its context. This entry is derived from a study of blood T cell repertoires in COVID-19. Data came from immunoSEQ multiplex PCR; TCRdb stores just in-frame clones and leaves some out. The table records roughly 100,000 clones, 80% to 90% of them present only once. Trimming removed 2 bases at V and 2 bases at J, with 5 bases between. CDR1 is LNHNV, CDR2 YYDKDF, per germline (reference sequence). This CDR3 contains 13 residues. The genes are TRBV15 and TRBJ2-3; D not resolved. The clonotype comes from a woman aged 55-69 years with acute or convalescent COVID-19. Sequencing input: peripheral blood. The CDR3 DNA sequence: TGTGCCACCAGCAGACAACTCACAGATACGCAGTATTTT. The encoded protein is CATSRQLTDTQYF.